The 4 T cell receptor beta chains listed next were all sequenced from one sample in a study of blood T cell repertoires in COVID-19. Method: immunoSEQ multiplex PCR; TCRdb's copy keeps in-frame clones and lacks some. The top ten hold around 35% of the sample, which has roughly 140,000 clones, 84% seen once. The sample was peripheral blood. The receptors originated from a human donor in a cohort sampled during active COVID-19.

This rearrangement joins TRBV7-2 to TRBJ2-5, with D tentatively TRBD2 (6 bases). The V gene's germline CDR1 is SGHTA and CDR2 FQGNSA. The CDR3 contains 14 residues. Trimming removed 5 bases at V and 4 bases at J, with 14 bases between. This CDR3 reads CASSPWGESETQYF. DNA for the CDR3: TGTGCCAGCAGCCCGTGGGGGGAGTCAGAGACCCAGTACTTC.

The chain joins TRBV6-6 to TRBJ1-5; D call uncertain. Per germline, CDR1 MNHNY and CDR2 SVGAGI (reference sequence). CDR3 size: 15 residues. Trimming stripped 7 bases from V and 0 bases from J, with 13 bases between. Here the CDR3 reads CASTPGLYSNQPQHF. In DNA form, the CDR3 reads TGTGCCAGCACCCCCGGACTGTATAGCAATCAGCCCCAGCATTTT.

The CDR3 protein is CASSKIDRDEQYF. CDR3 bases: TGTGCCAGTAGTAAAATCGACAGGGACGAGCAGTACTTC. The rearrangement joins TRBV19 to TRBJ2-7, with 7 bases aligning to TRBD1. CDR1 LNHDA and CDR2 SQIVND come from the germline V gene (reference sequence). V shed 4 bases and J 5 bases; nucleotides not matched to a gene: 5. The CDR3 runs to 13 residues.

The rearrangement uses TRBV6-5 and TRBJ1-2; D is ambiguous. V was cut by 4 bases and J by 7 bases, with 10 bases left in between. Germline assignment: CDR1 MNHEY and CDR2 SVGAGI. The CDR3 extends over 12 amino acids. The chain's CDR3 is CASSSPGSGYTF. CDR3 DNA: TGTGCCAGCAGTTCCCCGGGAAGTGGCTACACCTTC.